This TCR beta chain stems from a study of blood T cell repertoires in COVID-19. This table comes from immunoSEQ multiplex PCR, and its TCRdb copy is limited to in-frame clones, with some not included. This table holds roughly 64,000 clones, more than 65% found once. Germline assignment: CDR1 LNHDA and CDR2 SQIVND (reference sequence). The CDR3 loop spans 12 amino acids. After removal of 6 bases from V and 4 bases from J, the junction contained 2 bases not matched to a gene. A single count supports this clone. The chain combines TRBV19 with TRBJ1-2; TRBD1 matches at 7 bases. Sequences were obtained from peripheral blood. The TCR sequence derives from a woman aged 55-70 years with acute or convalescent COVID-19. CDR3 in DNA: TGTGCCAGTAGCAGGACAGGCTATGGCTACACCTTC. This codes for CASSRTGYGYTF.